This T cell receptor beta chain is from a study of cytomegalovirus exposure and HLA in healthy donors. Primers for the PCR totalled 60 Vbeta and 13 Jbeta. Clones were sequenced by immunoSEQ multiplex PCR, and TCRdb holds only the in-frame ones, with some missing. The table includes approximately 170,000 clones, about three quarters detected once. V was trimmed by 4 bases and J by 0 bases, leaving 17 bases between them. Germline V gene lookup returns CDR1 SGDLS and CDR2 YYNGEE. This CDR3 is 16 amino acids long. The sequenced sample consisted of PBMCs. V and J are TRBV9 and TRBJ2-7; TRBD1 is a possible D gene (6 bases). The sequence was collected from a girl aged 5-17 years in good health and CMV-seronegative. As DNA, the CDR3 is TGTGCCAGCAGCAAGACGGACAGCGCCCTCTCCTACGAGCAGTACTTC. This translates into CASSKTDSALSYEQYF.